The clone carrying this T cell receptor beta chain occurred once. Sequencing used immunoSEQ multiplex PCR; TCRdb keeps in-frame clones, though not all of them. The data contain 2 million or so clones, over 85% of them singletons. This sample is part of a study of shared clonotypes between healthy human individuals. The naive CD8 subset, CD45RO-negative cells positively selected for CCR7, excluded terminally differentiated effector memory CD45RA+ cells. The CDR3 loop spans 17 amino acids. V gave up 1 base and J gave up 0 bases; unmatched junction bases: 9. CDR1 and CDR2 from the germline V gene are SQVTM and ANQGSEA.

The J gene is TRBJ2-1, the V gene TRBV29-1; 7 bases line up with TRBD2. Sequencing was done on a sample of naive CD8+ T cells sorted from blood. The receptor's source is a man between 18 and 35 years old in good health. The CDR3 is CSVEGLAEGSSYNEQFF. CDR3 bases: TGCAGCGTTGAAGGGCTAGCGGAGGGAAGCTCCTACAATGAGCAGTTCTTC.